The clone carrying this T cell receptor (beta chain) was counted a few times. Per the study methods: Estimated nucleated cell counts came from reference gene primer amplification. Method: immunoSEQ multiplex PCR; TCRdb's copy keeps in-frame clones and lacks some. That table is the source of V, J and clone size, and D and trimming were worked out from the DNA. The sample contains about 160,000 clones, 70% to 85% of which appear only once. This sample stems from a study of blood T cell repertoires in COVID-19. Study-level background: Collection of acute and convalescent COVID-19 samples took place in the United States, Italy and Spain. The analysed material was cDNA or gDNA that came from T cells, B-cell-depleted T cells, or PBMCs.

V lost 5 bases, J lost 11 bases, and 16 bases lay in between. CDR3 length: 13 residues. This chain joins TRBV12-3 or TRBV12-4 and TRBJ2-1, with D maybe TRBD2 (6 bases). The sequence derives from a woman over 75 with acute or convalescent COVID-19. Sequencing was carried out using peripheral blood. Here the CDR3 DNA reads TGTGCCAGCAGTCCCGGGGGTTTTCGGCAGCAGTTCTTC. It translates to CASSPGGFRQQFF.